The rows below give T cell receptor beta chains drawn from one sample of a study of cytomegalovirus exposure and HLA in healthy donors. Sequencing used immunoSEQ multiplex PCR; TCRdb keeps in-frame clones, though not all of them. Here the sample spans around 180,000 clones, 82% being singletons. Sequenced: PBMCs. The receptor set was obtained from a woman aged 45-59 years in good health and CMV-seronegative. Each CDR3 is given with its conserved first and last residue. Fields, in order: CDR3 protein, CDR3 DNA, J gene, D gene, V gene, clone size. The D gene is left open where the match is weak. Where a row states a size, it is once, few, many or the class of an expanded clone; other rows omit it.

CDR3 protein: CASSEQGQGTYEQYF; CDR3 DNA: TGTGCCAGCAGTGAACAGGGACAGGGAACCTACGAGCAGTACTTC; J gene: TRBJ2-7; D gene: TRBD1; V gene: TRBV6-1; clone size: once
CDR3 protein: CASRAGLAGETQYF; CDR3 DNA: TGTGCCAGCAGAGCGGGACTAGCGGGAGAGACCCAGTACTTC; J gene: TRBJ2-5; D gene: TRBD2; V gene: TRBV5-6; clone size: once
CDR3 protein: CASSLGLAGSDTQYF; CDR3 DNA: TGCGCCAGCAGCCTGGGACTAGCGGGTTCTGATACGCAGTATTTT; J gene: TRBJ2-3; D gene: TRBD2; V gene: TRBV4-1; clone size: -
CDR3 protein: CASSERTGGADTQYF; CDR3 DNA: TGTGCCAGCAGTGAGAGAACGGGAGGGGCAGATACGCAGTATTTT; J gene: TRBJ2-3; D gene: TRBD2; V gene: TRBV6-4; clone size: few
CDR3 protein: CASTGREGRYEQFF; CDR3 DNA: TGTGCCAGCACGGGCCGGGAGGGCCGCTATGAGCAGTTCTTC; J gene: TRBJ2-1; D gene: TRBD2; V gene: TRBV9; clone size: -
CDR3 protein: CASSFTLRVPKSNQPQHF; CDR3 DNA: TGTGCCAGCAGCTTCACTCTCAGGGTCCCTAAAAGTAATCAGCCCCAGCATTTT; J gene: TRBJ1-5; D gene: -; V gene: TRBV7-2; clone size: -
CDR3 protein: CASSREGRNTDTQYF; CDR3 DNA: TGTGCCAGCAGCCGAGAGGGTAGGAACACAGATACGCAGTATTTT; J gene: TRBJ2-3; D gene: -; V gene: TRBV7-7; clone size: -
CDR3 protein: CANSGGGDEKLFF; CDR3 DNA: TGTGCCAATTCAGGGGGCGGGGATGAAAAACTGTTTTTT; J gene: TRBJ1-4; D gene: TRBD1; V gene: TRBV28; clone size: -
CDR3 protein: CASSGPGKSNSPLHF; CDR3 DNA: TGTGCCAGCAGCGGGCCGGGAAAATCTAATTCACCCCTCCACTTT; J gene: TRBJ1-6; D gene: -; V gene: TRBV9; clone size: -
CDR3 protein: CASSLLRLASYEQYF; CDR3 DNA: TGTGCCAGCAGTTTACTCCGGTTAGCATCCTACGAGCAGTACTTC; J gene: TRBJ2-7; D gene: -; V gene: TRBV28; clone size: -
CDR3 protein: CASSLEVSYGYTF; CDR3 DNA: TGTGCCAGCAGCTTAGAAGTCAGCTATGGCTACACCTTC; J gene: TRBJ1-2; D gene: -; V gene: TRBV7-9; clone size: -
CDR3 protein: CASFSTTRGGAYEQYF; CDR3 DNA: TGTGCCAGCTTTTCTACTACCCGGGGGGGGGCCTACGAGCAGTACTTC; J gene: TRBJ2-7; D gene: TRBD2; V gene: TRBV27; clone size: -
CDR3 protein: CASSTGPSGNEQFF; CDR3 DNA: TGCGCCAGCAGCACCGGACCTTCGGGGAATGAGCAGTTCTTC; J gene: TRBJ2-1; D gene: -; V gene: TRBV5-1; clone size: -
CDR3 protein: CASSLLSSTEAFF; CDR3 DNA: TGTGCCAGCAGTTTATTGAGTTCCACTGAAGCTTTCTTT; J gene: TRBJ1-1; D gene: -; V gene: TRBV27; clone size: -
CDR3 protein: CASSQGPGTNEKLFF; CDR3 DNA: TGCGCCAGCAGCCAAGGTCCGGGGACTAATGAAAAACTGTTTTTT; J gene: TRBJ1-4; D gene: -; V gene: TRBV4-3; clone size: once
CDR3 protein: CASSLGQGGANYGYTF; CDR3 DNA: TGTGCCAGCAGCTTAGGCCAGGGGGGAGCTAACTATGGCTACACCTTC; J gene: TRBJ1-2; D gene: TRBD1; V gene: TRBV7-9; clone size: -
CDR3 protein: CASSLVGVMNTEAFF; CDR3 DNA: TGTGCCAGCAGCTTGGTAGGGGTCATGAACACTGAAGCTTTCTTT; J gene: TRBJ1-1; D gene: -; V gene: TRBV5-6; clone size: few
CDR3 protein: CASSETGQTEAFF; CDR3 DNA: TGTGCCAGCAGCGAGACAGGGCAAACTGAAGCTTTCTTT; J gene: TRBJ1-1; D gene: TRBD1; V gene: TRBV7-3; clone size: -
CDR3 protein: CASSPPSGLKNIQYF; CDR3 DNA: TGTGCCAGCAGCCCCCCCTCGGGGTTAAAAAACATTCAGTACTTC; J gene: TRBJ2-4; D gene: -; V gene: TRBV13; clone size: -
CDR3 protein: CASSRVGGDQPQHF; CDR3 DNA: TGTGCCAGCTCACGGGTCGGGGGAGATCAGCCCCAGCATTTT; J gene: TRBJ1-5; D gene: -; V gene: TRBV18; clone size: -
CDR3 protein: CAWSVGGAYGYTF; CDR3 DNA: TGTGCCTGGAGTGTAGGGGGGGCTTATGGCTACACCTTC; J gene: TRBJ1-2; D gene: -; V gene: TRBV30; clone size: -
CDR3 protein: CSVNIQGQQETQYF; CDR3 DNA: TGCAGCGTTAACATACAGGGTCAACAAGAGACCCAGTACTTC; J gene: TRBJ2-5; D gene: -; V gene: TRBV29-1; clone size: -
CDR3 protein: CASSAPGQGVSEQYF; CDR3 DNA: TGTGCCAGTAGTGCACCGGGACAGGGGGTGAGCGAGCAGTACTTC; J gene: TRBJ2-7; D gene: TRBD1; V gene: TRBV19; clone size: -
CDR3 protein: CASSDYRLAGTDTQYF; CDR3 DNA: TGTGCCAGCAGCGACTACCGACTAGCGGGTACAGATACGCAGTATTTT; J gene: TRBJ2-3; D gene: TRBD2; V gene: TRBV5-6; clone size: -
CDR3 protein: CASSQSGGASETQYF; CDR3 DNA: TGCGCCAGCAGCCAATCAGGGGGCGCGAGTGAGACCCAGTACTTC; J gene: TRBJ2-5; D gene: TRBD1; V gene: TRBV5-1; clone size: few
CDR3 protein: CASSPRLAGGDEQYF; CDR3 DNA: TGTGCCAGCAGCCCCCGACTAGCGGGAGGGGACGAGCAGTACTTC; J gene: TRBJ2-7; D gene: TRBD2; V gene: TRBV9; clone size: -
CDR3 protein: CASSVSDTETQYF; CDR3 DNA: TGTGCCAGCAGCGTTAGTGACACGGAGACCCAGTACTTC; J gene: TRBJ2-5; D gene: -; V gene: TRBV9; clone size: -
CDR3 protein: CASNPSRGKGGQFF; CDR3 DNA: TGTGCCAGCAACCCGTCTAGGGGGAAGGGCGGGCAGTTCTTC; J gene: TRBJ2-1; D gene: -; V gene: TRBV7-2; clone size: -
CDR3 protein: CASSDSRAGGRYF; CDR3 DNA: TGTGCCAGCAGTGATAGTCGGGCAGGGGGCAGGTACTTC; J gene: TRBJ2-7; D gene: TRBD1; V gene: TRBV2; clone size: -
CDR3 protein: CASSNMGLLSGNTIYF; CDR3 DNA: TGCGCCAGCAGCAATATGGGCCTCCTCTCTGGAAACACCATATATTTT; J gene: TRBJ1-3; D gene: -; V gene: TRBV5-1; clone size: few
CDR3 protein: CASSPSPGGVGNIQYF; CDR3 DNA: TGTGCCAGCAGCCCATCCCCGGGGGGCGTAGGAAACATTCAGTACTTC; J gene: TRBJ2-4; D gene: -; V gene: TRBV7-6; clone size: -
CDR3 protein: CAIGTVEQFF; CDR3 DNA: TGTGCCATCGGGACAGTTGAGCAGTTCTTC; J gene: TRBJ2-1; D gene: TRBD1; V gene: TRBV10-3; clone size: -
CDR3 protein: CASSPEEGTGLGELFF; CDR3 DNA: TGTGCCAGCAGCCCGGAGGAGGGGACAGGCCTTGGAGAACTGTTTTTT; J gene: TRBJ1-4; D gene: TRBD1; V gene: TRBV7-9; clone size: -
CDR3 protein: CASGYRAVGTGELFF; CDR3 DNA: TGTGCCAGCGGTTACAGGGCGGTCGGGACCGGGGAGCTGTTTTTT; J gene: TRBJ2-2; D gene: -; V gene: TRBV2; clone size: -
CDR3 protein: CSVDQFPYAFF; CDR3 DNA: TGCAGCGTTGACCAGTTTCCTTACGCGTTCTTC; J gene: TRBJ2-1; D gene: -; V gene: TRBV29-1; clone size: -
CDR3 protein: CASSTPGQGAFSSYNEQFF; CDR3 DNA: TGCGCCAGCAGCACTCCGGGACAGGGGGCTTTTAGCTCCTACAATGAGCAGTTCTTC; J gene: TRBJ2-1; D gene: TRBD1; V gene: TRBV5-1; clone size: -
CDR3 protein: CASSSLVNEKLFF; CDR3 DNA: TGTGCCAGTTCGAGTTTGGTTAATGAAAAACTGTTTTTT; J gene: TRBJ1-4; D gene: -; V gene: TRBV19; clone size: -
CDR3 protein: CASSLGQGALAKNIQYF; CDR3 DNA: TGTGCCAGCTCACTAGGACAGGGCGCCCTAGCCAAAAACATTCAGTACTTC; J gene: TRBJ2-4; D gene: TRBD1; V gene: TRBV18; clone size: -
CDR3 protein: CASRLRVRGPGSNQPQHF; CDR3 DNA: TGTGCAAGTCGCTTAAGAGTAAGGGGGCCTGGTAGCAATCAGCCCCAGCATTTT; J gene: TRBJ1-5; D gene: -; V gene: TRBV12-2; clone size: -
CDR3 protein: CASSSYLGTQGELFF; CDR3 DNA: TGCGCCAGCAGCTCCTACCTTGGCACACAGGGGGAACTGTTTTTT; J gene: TRBJ1-4; D gene: TRBD1; V gene: TRBV5-1; clone size: -
CDR3 protein: CSVSYGSPGDTQYF; CDR3 DNA: TGCAGCGTGAGTTACGGGTCCCCGGGAGATACGCAGTATTTT; J gene: TRBJ2-3; D gene: -; V gene: TRBV29-1; clone size: -
CDR3 protein: CASSGLGDYRSPSYEQYF; CDR3 DNA: TGTGCCAGCAGTGGACTAGGTGACTACAGGTCCCCTAGCTACGAGCAGTACTTC; J gene: TRBJ2-7; D gene: -; V gene: TRBV6-1; clone size: once
CDR3 protein: CASSFTGAPSTDTQYF; CDR3 DNA: TGTGCCAGCAGTTTTACGGGAGCGCCAAGCACAGATACGCAGTATTTT; J gene: TRBJ2-3; D gene: -; V gene: TRBV7-3; clone size: -
CDR3 protein: CASSDWGPATRPQHF; CDR3 DNA: TGTGCCAGCAGTGATTGGGGGCCCGCCACACGGCCCCAGCATTTT; J gene: TRBJ1-5; D gene: -; V gene: TRBV6-1; clone size: -
CDR3 protein: CASRATGGSFGYTF; CDR3 DNA: TGTGCCAGCAGAGCGACAGGAGGATCGTTTGGCTACACCTTC; J gene: TRBJ1-2; D gene: -; V gene: TRBV6-5; clone size: -
CDR3 protein: CASSEGASYEQYF; CDR3 DNA: TGTGCCAGTAGCGAGGGGGCGTCCTACGAGCAGTACTTC; J gene: TRBJ2-7; D gene: TRBD1; V gene: TRBV19; clone size: -
CDR3 protein: CASSAGTDYLHSYEQYF; CDR3 DNA: TGTGCCAGCAGTGCCGGGACTGATTACCTACATTCCTACGAGCAGTACTTC; J gene: TRBJ2-7; D gene: -; V gene: TRBV6-1; clone size: -
CDR3 protein: CASSLVGPYNSPLHF; CDR3 DNA: TGTGCCAGCAGCTTAGTGGGCCCGTATAATTCACCCCTCCACTTT; J gene: TRBJ1-6; D gene: -; V gene: TRBV7-9; clone size: -
CDR3 protein: CASSSDPGQPMEQFF; CDR3 DNA: TGCGCCAGCAGCTCGGACCCGGGACAGCCGATGGAGCAGTTCTTC; J gene: TRBJ2-1; D gene: TRBD1; V gene: TRBV5-1; clone size: once
CDR3 protein: CASSGEGWYEQYF; CDR3 DNA: TGTGCCAGCAGTGGAGAGGGTTGGTACGAGCAGTACTTC; J gene: TRBJ2-7; D gene: -; V gene: TRBV2; clone size: -
CDR3 protein: CASSEPGARTEAFF; CDR3 DNA: TGCGCCAGCAGTGAGCCTGGGGCGAGGACTGAAGCTTTCTTT; J gene: TRBJ1-1; D gene: -; V gene: TRBV10-2; clone size: -
CDR3 protein: CASSSGLPYGDTQYF; CDR3 DNA: TGTGCCAGCAGCTCCGGACTACCCTATGGAGATACGCAGTATTTT; J gene: TRBJ2-3; D gene: -; V gene: TRBV11-2; clone size: once
CDR3 protein: CASRGTANTGELFF; CDR3 DNA: TGTGCCAGCCGCGGGACAGCGAACACCGGGGAGCTGTTTTTT; J gene: TRBJ2-2; D gene: -; V gene: TRBV19; clone size: -
CDR3 protein: CASSFRLAGVEQYF; CDR3 DNA: TGTGCCAGCAGCTTCCGACTAGCGGGGGTTGAGCAGTACTTC; J gene: TRBJ2-7; D gene: TRBD2; V gene: TRBV5-4; clone size: few
CDR3 protein: CSANEGPPEYF; CDR3 DNA: TGCAGTGCCAATGAGGGTCCCCCAGAGTACTTC; J gene: TRBJ2-5; D gene: -; V gene: TRBV20-1; clone size: -